Each of the 13 T cell receptor beta chains below was sequenced from the same sample in a study of identifying expanded T cells in peripheral blood. Profiled with immunoSEQ multiplex PCR; TCRdb holds only in-frame clones, not every one. The sample contains about 63,000 clones, over 80% of which appear only once. The specimen sequenced was blood. The receptor set was obtained from a person aged 18 to 75 in good health.

V usage is TRBV5-1 and J usage is TRBJ2-2, with D possibly matching TRBD1 (6 bases). The length of the CDR3 is 14 residues. Germline lookup yields CDR1 SGHRS and CDR2 YFSETQ. With 5 bases removed from V and 4 bases from J, the gap between germline ends came to 12 bases. The CDR3 here is CASRAQGPTGELFF. In DNA form, the CDR3 reads TGCGCCAGCAGGGCACAGGGTCCCACCGGGGAGCTGTTTTTT.

The V gene is TRBV9, the J gene TRBJ2-3; a possible D gene is TRBD2 (7 bases). CDR3 length: 16 amino acids. Trimming took off 5 bases at V and 2 bases at J, with 18 bases between the two ends. Germline V gene data show CDR1 as SGDLS and CDR2 as YYNGEE. The CDR3 region is CASSRGGLGYTDTQYF. CDR3 nucleotide sequence: TGTGCCAGCAGTCGCGGGGGCTTGGGATACACAGATACGCAGTATTTT.

This chain links TRBV2 with TRBJ1-5; tentative D call: TRBD1 (6 bases). V was clipped by 6 bases and J by 0 bases, with 12 bases between them. The CDR3 loop spans 15 amino acids. Germline CDR1 is SNHLY and CDR2 is FYNNEI. CDR3 protein: CASSLTGNSNQPQHF. In nucleotides, the CDR3 is TGTGCCAGCAGCTTGACAGGTAATAGCAATCAGCCCCAGCATTTT.

This chain connects TRBV7-2 to TRBJ1-1; D unclear. The CDR3 length is 14 residues. The germline V gene encodes CDR1 SGHTA and CDR2 FQGNSA. The germline V and J ends were trimmed by 1 base and 1 base, with 7 bases remaining between them. The CDR3 loop is CASSLVPGNTEAFF. DNA for the CDR3: TGTGCCAGCAGCTTAGTCCCAGGGAACACTGAAGCTTTCTTT.

V is TRBV11-3 and J is TRBJ2-2; 8 positions agree with TRBD2. Looked up from germline, CDR1 is SGHNT and CDR2 is YENEEA. CDR3 length: 13 amino acids. V was pared by 5 bases and J by 7 bases, with 3 bases of the junction left unmatched. The CDR3: CASSQRGIGELFF. Here the CDR3 DNA reads TGTGCCAGCAGCCAGCGGGGGATCGGGGAGCTGTTTTTT. Together with reference TRBV11-3 and TRBJ2-2, the CDR3 gives the full variable domain: EAGVVQSPRYKIIEKKQPVAFWCNPISGHNTLYWYLQNLGQGPELLIRYENEEAVDDSQLPKDRFSAERLKGVDSTLKIQPAELGDSAVYLCASSQRGIGELFFGEGSRLTVL.

CDR3 nucleotides: TGTGCCAGCGGGAGGGGCAGGAGGAATTCACCCCTCCACTTT. Translation gives CASGRGRRNSPLHF. The rearrangement links TRBV6-5 to TRBJ1-6; tentatively, D is TRBD1 (5 bases). The V gene lost 8 bases and the J gene lost 7 bases, with 15 bases spanning the gap. This CDR3 comprises 14 residues. The V gene's germline CDR1 is MNHEY and CDR2 SVGAGI.

The chain carries TRBV11-2 and TRBJ2-7; the D gene is possibly TRBD1 (6 bases). The CDR3 totals 14 residues. V shed 3 bases and J shed 4 bases, with 13 bases lying between them. The V gene's germline CDR1 is SGHAT and CDR2 FQNNGV. DNA of the CDR3: TGTGCCAGCAGCTTGGGGGCAGGGAGATACGAGCAGTACTTC. Protein: CASSLGAGRYEQYF.

CDR3 sequence: CASSRRGKGSYEQYV. The CDR3 nucleotides are TGTGCCAGCAGCCGCAGGGGAAAGGGCTCCTACGAGCAGTACGTC. The chain combines TRBV7-2 with TRBJ2-7; possible D gene TRBD1, 6 bases. The CDR3 length is 15 residues. Germline CDR1 reads SGHTA; CDR2 reads FQGNSA. Trimming cost V 5 bases and J 0 bases, with 14 bases left between them.

This clone was recorded many times. The chain joins TRBV19 to TRBJ1-2, with a weak D call TRBD1 (6 bases). V lost 3 bases and J lost 2, with 13 bases in between. CDR3 length: 15 residues. Per germline, CDR1 LNHDA and CDR2 SQIVND (reference sequence). DNA for the CDR3: TGTGCCAGTAGTATGGACCCAGGGGTGAACTATGGCTACACCTTC. This gives the protein CASSMDPGVNYGYTF.

The chain links TRBV19 to TRBJ2-3; the match to TRBD2 covers 11 bases. This CDR3 has 16 amino acids. Germline V CDR1 and CDR2: LNHDA, SQIVND (reference sequence). J was trimmed by 7 bases and V by 3 bases; bases with no gene match: 9. The CDR3 loop is CASSIPGGTSGHTQYF. CDR3 nucleotides: TGTGCCAGTAGTATCCCCGGGGGGACTAGCGGCCATACGCAGTATTTT.

Of note for this clone: One end of the junction varies from germline; a read error may be responsible. The chain uses TRBV4-3 and TRBJ2-4; weak D call: TRBD1 (8 bases). CDR1 LGHNA and CDR2 YSLEER come from the germline V gene. The CDR3 has 15 residues. CDR3 DNA: TGCGCCAGCAGCAAAGACAGGGGAGGGTTAAACATTCAGTACTTC. This gives the protein CASSKDRGGLNIQYF.

The chain joins TRBV2 to TRBJ1-4, with a weak D call TRBD1 (5 bases). Germline V gene data show CDR1 as SNHLY and CDR2 as FYNNEI. Trimming removed 4 bases from V and 7 bases from J, with 10 bases in between. This CDR3 contains 13 residues. The CDR3 region is CASSGGAFEKLFF. CDR3 in DNA: TGTGCCAGCAGTGGGGGCGCTTTTGAAAAACTGTTTTTT.

This clone has just one count. V is TRBV21-1 and J is TRBJ2-1; TRBD2 is taken as the D call from the table, unchecked against the DNA. TRBV21-1 is tagged as a pseudogene. CDR3 length: 17 amino acids. The CDR3 region is CASSNRRGLSSYNEQFF. The CDR3 coding sequence is TGTGCCAGCAGCAATCGCCGCGGGTTGAGCTCCTACAATGAGCAGTTCTTC.